One sample yielded the 10 T cell receptor beta chains listed below, sequenced in a study of T-cell memory formation after mild COVID-19. TCRdb reprocessed the 5' RACE reads via MiXCR and lists one record per CDR3 protein. The table has tens of thousands of distinct CDR3 sequences, more than 10% seen once. The sample consisted of PBMCs or a T cell subset sorted from them (not recorded which). Receptors originate from a man between 18 and 29 years old who had mild COVID-19 (a few samples of this study predate the infection). Cell type and time point are not known.

The V call is TRBV6-6, the J call TRBJ2-7; tentative D call: TRBD2 (5 bases). The V gene lost 3 bases and the J gene lost 1 base, with 13 bases spanning the gap. CDR1 is MNHNY and CDR2 is SVGAGI in the germline V gene (reference sequence). The CDR3 runs 15 residues. CDR3 sequence (DNA): TGTGCCAGCAGTTATGGCGGAGGACTTTCCTACGAGCAGTACTTC. Translation gives CASSYGGGLSYEQYF.

The V and J genes are TRBV7-9 and TRBJ2-7; tentative D call: TRBD1 (6 bases). V lost 5 bases to trimming and J lost 7 bases, with 27 bases between them. The CDR3 consists of 17 residues. CDR1 is SEHNR, CDR2 FQNEAQ, per germline (reference sequence). Here the CDR3 DNA reads TGTGCCAGCAGCCTCCCAGGGGCCCTCGACAGGCCCCGGGAGCAGTACGTC. This sequence encodes CASSLPGALDRPREQYV.

The chain's CDR3 is CASSQVTNHNEQFF. The CDR3 region has the DNA TGTGCCAGCAGCCAGGTCACTAATCACAATGAGCAGTTCTTC. V gene TRBV4-2 combines with J gene TRBJ2-1; no clear D. This CDR3 is 14 amino acids long. CDR1 and CDR2 (germline): LGHNA, YNFKEQ. Trimming removed 3 bases from V and 5 bases from J, with 11 bases in between.

This clonotype was seen only a few times. The chain combines TRBV4-1 with TRBJ2-1; D may be TRBD2 (5 bases). Germline CDR1 is MGHRA and CDR2 is YSYEKL. This CDR3 is built from 14 residues. V lost 0 bases to trimming and J lost 10 bases, with 13 bases between them. CDR3 nucleotide sequence: TGCGCCAGCAGCCAAGATTTGGGCTCGGGAGAGCAGTTCTTC. This encodes CASSQDLGSGEQFF.

This clonotype turned up a few times. The chain employs TRBV7-9 and TRBJ1-1; D is possibly TRBD1 (5 bases). Germline V CDR1 and CDR2: SEHNR, FQNEAQ (reference sequence). CDR3 size: 17 residues. The germline V and J ends were trimmed by 4 bases and 3 bases, with 21 bases remaining between them. The CDR3 nucleotides are TGTGCCAGCAGCTGGAGCGCCGGGACCGAGAAGGACACTGAAGCTTTCTTT. As protein: CASSWSAGTEKDTEAFF. The whole variable domain, filled in from reference TRBV7-9 and TRBJ1-1, reads DTGVSQNPRHKITKRGQNVTFRCDPISEHNRLYWYRQTLGQGPEFLTYFQNEAQLEKSRLLSDRFSAERPKGSFSTLEIQRTEQGDSAMYLCASSWSAGTEKDTEAFFGQGTRLTVV.

In this sample, this clonotype turned up many times. The CDR3 reads CASRTSGAPRNEQFF. The DNA of the CDR3 is TGTGCCAGCAGAACAAGCGGGGCCCCGAGGAATGAGCAGTTCTTC. The chain employs TRBV12-3 or TRBV12-4 and TRBJ2-1, with 7 bases identical to TRBD2. The length of the CDR3 is 15 residues. V shed 6 bases, J shed 7 bases, and the junction held 12 bases outside the gene matches.

Many counts were recorded for this clonotype. The chain employs TRBV29-1 and TRBJ1-1; TRBD1 agrees at 7 bases. Trimming cost V 7 bases and J 3 bases; bases outside gene matches: 11. Germline V lookup: CDR1 SQVTM, CDR2 ANQGSEA. This CDR3 has 14 amino acids. The CDR3 DNA reads TGCAGCGCTCGTAGGGGGCTAGCGTACACTGAAGCTTTCTTT. The encoded protein is CSARRGLAYTEAFF.

The chain links TRBV6-5 to TRBJ1-1; D gene ambiguous. Germline loops: CDR1 MNHEY, CDR2 SVGAGI. This CDR3 has 13 residues. Between the trimmed V and J ends, which lost 7 bases and 11 bases, there was a span of 20 bases. The CDR3, as DNA: TGTGCCAGCACTACGGGAAGGACGGACCACGCTTTCTTT. Its protein product is CASTTGRTDHAFF.

The chain joins TRBV7-9 to TRBJ1-1; no reliable D call. Germline V gives CDR1 SEHNR, CDR2 FQNEAQ (reference sequence). Trimming took 2 bases from V and 2 from J, leaving 15 bases between them. The length of the CDR3 is 16 residues. The CDR3 sequence is CASSLLGRGVNTEAFF. CDR3 coding DNA: TGTGCCAGCAGCTTATTGGGCCGGGGAGTCAACACTGAAGCTTTCTTT.

The genes are TRBV13 and TRBJ2-5; no clear D gene. The CDR3 consists of 15 residues. The V gene lost 5 bases and the J gene lost 4 bases, with 17 bases spanning the gap. Germline CDR1 is PRHDT and CDR2 is FYEKMQ (reference sequence). CDR3 protein: CASSPRAFVGETQYF. As DNA, the CDR3 is TGTGCCAGCAGCCCCCGGGCCTTCGTTGGAGAGACCCAGTACTTC.